The 30 T cell receptor beta chains reported below all come from one sample, sequenced in a study of blood T cells in healthy people across ages. The use of a sample-barcoded 5' primer and a J-beta primer mix characterized a second PCR of about 7 to 12 cycles. TCRdb recomputed calls from the 5' RACE reads with MiXCR, one row per CDR3 protein. The sample yields 1.4 million or so distinct CDR3 sequences, roughly two fifths seen once. Material: blood. The receptors were gathered from a woman in her late teens or twenties in good health.

The gene calls are TRBV14 and TRBJ2-5; maybe TRBD1 (6 bases). The germline V and J ends were trimmed by 5 bases and 3 bases, with 16 bases remaining between them. Germline V CDR1 and CDR2: SGHDN, FVKESK. This CDR3 spans 15 amino acids. The CDR3 region is CASSVWGRTEETQYF. For the CDR3, the DNA is TGTGCCAGCAGCGTGTGGGGGCGAACGGAAGAGACCCAGTACTTC.

This chain links TRBV7-2 with TRBJ2-1; either TRBD1 or TRBD2 may supply D (5 bases each). Trimming cost V 3 bases and J 5 bases, with 20 bases left between them. The CDR3 is 17 residues long. The V gene's germline CDR1 is SGHTA and CDR2 FQGNSA. The CDR3 DNA reads as TGTGCCAGCAGCTTCCATTTCCGGGACGTCGCAAACAATGAGCAGTTCTTC. As protein: CASSFHFRDVANNEQFF.

In the case of this clonotype: Since a much larger clone is just one base distant, this may be a read error. The chain joins TRBV7-9 to TRBJ2-7, with no clear D. This CDR3 comprises 15 residues. Trimming removed 4 bases at V and 7 bases at J, with 20 bases between. Germline CDR1 is SEHNR and CDR2 is FQNEAQ (reference sequence). The CDR3 DNA reads TGTGCCAGCAGCTCCCTGTGGGTAGATCCCAATGAGCAGTACTTC. This gives the protein CASSSLWVDPNEQYF.

On this clonotype: The junction does not match germline at one end; this may be a read error. The chain's CDR3 is CASSLTTGDYGYTF. The CDR3 DNA reads TGTGCCAGCAGCTTGACCACAGGGGACTATGGCTACACCTTC. V and J are TRBV5-1 and TRBJ1-2; 7 bases map to TRBD1. The germline CDR1 and CDR2 sequences are SGHRS and YFSETQ. The CDR3 covers 14 residues.

The V gene is TRBV6-1, the J gene TRBJ2-5, with 9 nucleotides matching TRBD2. Germline V CDR1 and CDR2: MNHNS, SASEGT. The CDR3 runs to 15 residues. Losses at the gene ends were 6 bases for V and 4 bases for J; bases not matched to a gene: 9. The CDR3 DNA sequence: TGTGCCAGCAGGAGTAGCGGGAGTTATCCAGAGACCCAGTACTTC. Translation: CASRSSGSYPETQYF.

The chain combines TRBV28 with TRBJ2-3; TRBD2 aligns across 12 bases. CDR3 length: 18 residues. CDR1 is MDHEN, CDR2 SYDVKM, per germline. The junction had 11 bases not matched to a gene; V was cut back by 3 bases and J by 4 bases. The CDR3 loop is CASSFRLAGEGGADTQYF. The CDR3, as DNA: TGTGCCAGCAGTTTTCGACTAGCGGGAGAGGGGGGCGCAGATACGCAGTATTTT. Complete variable domain (other parts from reference TRBV28 and TRBJ2-3): DVKVTQSSRYLVKRTGEKVFLECVQDMDHENMFWYRQDPGLGLRLIYFSYDVKMKEKGDIPEGYSVSREKKERFSLILESASTNQTSMYLCASSFRLAGEGGADTQYFGPGTRLTVL.

The CDR3 DNA sequence: TGTGCCAGCAGCTCGGACAGGGCAGCCGCCTACGAGCAGTACTTC. Translating gives CASSSDRAAAYEQYF. The chain is built from TRBV7-2 and TRBJ2-7, with TRBD1 matching over 8 bases. J lost 2 bases, V lost 4 bases, and 7 bases had no gene match. CDR1 is SGHTA, CDR2 FQGNSA, per germline. The CDR3 length is 15 residues.

The V and J genes are TRBV4-1 and TRBJ1-5; a possible D gene is TRBD1 (6 bases). Trimming stripped 6 bases from V and 0 bases from J, with 12 bases between. CDR1 and CDR2 from the germline V gene are MGHRA and YSYEKL. The CDR3 totals 15 residues. For the CDR3, the DNA is TGCGCCAGCAGAGATTCGACAGGTAGCAATCAGCCCCAGCATTTT. This encodes CASRDSTGSNQPQHF.

The chain uses TRBV12-3 or TRBV12-4 and TRBJ2-3; 13 nucleotides align to TRBD2. The CDR3 is 17 residues long. Trimming took 5 bases from V and 4 from J; bases not matched to a gene: 9. In nucleotides, the CDR3 is TGTGCCAGCAGTCCTTATAGGACTAGCGGGGGCGCAGATACGCAGTATTTT. Translating gives CASSPYRTSGGADTQYF.

The V and J genes are TRBV20-1 and TRBJ2-5; TRBD2 agrees at 8 bases. From germline, CDR1 is DFQATT and CDR2 SNEGSKA (reference sequence). Trimming removed 3 bases from V and 0 bases from J; junction bases left unmatched: 9. This CDR3 spans 16 amino acids. The CDR3 sequence is CSASGGGSGDQETQYF. The CDR3 nucleotides read TGCAGTGCTAGTGGCGGAGGTAGCGGGGACCAAGAGACCCAGTACTTC.

The V gene is TRBV6-1, the J gene TRBJ2-7; TRBD1 might be the D (6 bases). The CDR3 is made up of 15 amino acids. Trimming stripped 3 bases from V and 2 bases from J, with 14 bases between. CDR1 is MNHNS, CDR2 SASEGT, per germline. The CDR3 reads CASSDRAGVAYEQYF. CDR3 DNA: TGTGCCAGCAGTGATCGAGCAGGGGTGGCCTACGAGCAGTACTTC.

The rearrangement uses TRBV11-2 and TRBJ2-5; D not certain. Trimming left V 3 bases short and J 11 bases short, with 16 bases between. This CDR3 is built from 13 residues. Germline V lookup: CDR1 SGHAT, CDR2 FQNNGV. The CDR3 is CASSFGPLREQYF. The CDR3 DNA follows: TGTGCCAGCAGCTTCGGTCCTCTCCGTGAGCAGTACTTC. The full variable domain, its missing parts supplied by reference TRBV11-2 and TRBJ2-5, is EAGVAQSPRYKIIEKRQSVAFWCNPISGHATLYWYQQILGQGPKLLIQFQNNGVVDDSQLPKDRFSAERLKGVDSTLKIQPAKLEDSAVYLCASSFGPLREQYFGPGTRLLVL.

The V gene is TRBV20-1, the J gene TRBJ2-5, with 7 bases that match TRBD2. V shed 7 bases and J 11 bases; nucleotides not matched to a gene: 13. Germline lookup yields CDR1 DFQATT and CDR2 SNEGSKA (reference sequence). The CDR3 runs to 12 residues. CDR3 region: CSERRESNEQYF. The CDR3 DNA is TGCAGTGAGAGGCGGGAGTCTAATGAGCAGTACTTC.

As DNA, the CDR3 is TGTGCCAGCAGCAAAAAGTGGGGGACGGCAAACGTAGACACCTTC. This gives the protein CASSKKWGTANVDTF. The rearrangement links TRBV21-1 to TRBJ1-2. TRBV21-1 is a recognized pseudogene. The CDR3 runs to 15 residues.

The rearrangement links TRBV29-1 to TRBJ2-5; 7 nucleotides agree with TRBD2. The J call is in doubt because the DNA end fits TRBJ2-1 better. Germline CDR1 is SQVTM and CDR2 is ANQGSEA. This CDR3 contains 14 residues. The CDR3, as DNA: TGCAGCACAAGCAGCGGGACCCAACAAGAGACCCAGTTCTTC. It translates to CSTSSGTQQETQFF.

The chain recombines TRBV6-2 or TRBV6-3 with TRBJ1-4; a weak D match, TRBD1 (5 bases). V was pared by 6 bases and J by 3 bases, with 11 bases between. The CDR3 spans 14 residues. Looked up from germline, CDR1 is MNHEY and CDR2 is SVGEGT. This CDR3 is CASRAPGSNEKLFF. In DNA form, the CDR3 reads TGTGCCAGCAGGGCCCCAGGGTCTAATGAAAAACTGTTTTTT.

This clonotype has more than one count but fewer than ten. A junction end diverges from the germline sequence, so it may reflect a read error. The chain has TRBV4-1 and TRBJ2-4; D not certain. Matching the DNA end better, TRBJ2-7 makes the J call doubtful. The length of the CDR3 is 17 residues. Per germline, CDR1 MGHRA and CDR2 YSYEKL. The CDR3 spells CASTQQANILSSGEQYF. As DNA, the CDR3 is TGCGCCAGCACCCAACAAGCTAACATCCTCTCCTCTGGCGAGCAGTACTTC.

This clonotype was recorded at least ten times. V is TRBV10-3 and J is TRBJ2-1; possibly TRBD2 for D (7 bases). Germline assignment: CDR1 ENHRY and CDR2 SYGVKD. CDR3 length equals 16 residues. V dropped 0 bases and J dropped 2 bases, with 11 bases sitting between them. The CDR3 region has the DNA TGTGCCATCAGTGAGTCTACAGGGAGGGCCTACAATGAGCAGTTCTTC. Amino acid sequence: CAISESTGRAYNEQFF.

CDR3 in DNA: TGTGCCAGCAGCTTCGGACTTCAGTCGTACGAGCAGTACTTC. As protein: CASSFGLQSYEQYF. This chain uses TRBV7-6 with TRBJ2-7; perhaps TRBD2 as D (5 bases). Germline-derived CDR1 and CDR2 are SGHVS and FNYEAQ. The CDR3 covers 14 residues. The ends were cut back, 3 bases at V and 4 bases at J, with 13 bases in the middle.

There are a few counts of this clonotype. The rearrangement links TRBV20-1 to TRBJ2-7; a weak D match, TRBD1 (7 bases). This CDR3 spans 13 amino acids. V dropped 1 base and J dropped 6 bases, with 13 bases sitting between them. Germline V lookup: CDR1 DFQATT, CDR2 SNEGSKA (reference sequence). The CDR3 DNA follows: TGCAGTGCTAGAGCGCAGGGGGGTTTCGAGCAGTACTTC. This sequence encodes CSARAQGGFEQYF.

J is TRBJ1-1 and V is TRBV29-1; perhaps TRBD1 as D (6 bases). With 8 bases removed from V and 3 bases from J, the gap between germline ends came to 13 bases. CDR3 length equals 12 residues. Germline assignment: CDR1 SQVTM and CDR2 ANQGSEA. The DNA of the CDR3 is TGCAGCATCACAGGGATGGACACTGAAGCTTTCTTT. It translates to CSITGMDTEAFF.

The chain combines TRBV4-1 with TRBJ1-4; 9 nucleotides match TRBD1. CDR1 and CDR2 (germline): MGHRA, YSYEKL. The CDR3 runs to 15 residues. The J segment lost 7 bases and the V segment lost 1 base, leaving 4 bases of the junction unmatched. The CDR3 loop reads CASSQGDRDPEKLFF. CDR3 nucleotide sequence: TGCGCCAGCAGCCAAGGGGACAGGGACCCTGAAAAACTGTTTTTT.

This clonotype was seen repeatedly, ten times or more. This chain links TRBV6-6 with TRBJ2-3; no firm D call. V was shortened by 2 bases and J by 0 bases, with 3 bases between the two germline ends. CDR1 and CDR2 (germline): MNHNY, SVGAGI (reference sequence). The CDR3 totals 13 residues. The CDR3 DNA sequence: TGTGCCAGCAGTTACCGTAGCACAGATACGCAGTATTTT. Protein product: CASSYRSTDTQYF.

The chain is built from TRBV7-2 and TRBJ2-3; 7 bases are a match to TRBD2. This CDR3 is built from 18 residues. The ends lost 2 bases at V and 2 bases at J; junction bases unmatched: 13. CDR1 is SGHTA, CDR2 FQGNSA, per germline. DNA of the CDR3: TGTGCCAGCAGCTTAAGGGGAGGGATTGGCTCTTACACAGATACGCAGTATTTT. It is translated as CASSLRGGIGSYTDTQYF.

This clonotype has more than one count but fewer than ten. The CDR3 here is CASSQEMTSGTYEQYF. The CDR3 DNA reads as TGTGCCAGCAGCCAAGAGATGACTAGCGGGACCTACGAGCAGTACTTC. The V call is TRBV4-2, the J call TRBJ2-7; TRBD2 aligns across 11 bases. This CDR3 is built from 16 residues. Trimming took 0 bases from V and 2 from J; bases not matched to a gene: 3. CDR1 is LGHNA, CDR2 YNFKEQ, per germline.

CDR3 loop: CSASRPPYNEQFF. The CDR3 DNA reads as TGCAGTGCTAGCCGGCCACCCTACAATGAGCAGTTCTTC. The chain is built from TRBV20-1 and TRBJ2-1; no clear D. CDR1 is DFQATT and CDR2 is SNEGSKA in the germline V gene (reference sequence). The CDR3 totals 13 residues. V gave up 3 bases and J gave up 2 bases, with 8 bases separating them.

The V call is TRBV6-4, the J call TRBJ1-5, with 7 nucleotides matching TRBD1. Losses at the gene ends were 5 bases for V and 5 bases for J; bases not matched to a gene: 18. In germline, CDR1 is MRHNA, CDR2 SNTAGT. This CDR3 has 18 residues. CDR3 sequence reads: CASSPIATTGVADQPQHF. The CDR3 nucleotides read TGTGCCAGCAGTCCAATAGCAACCACAGGGGTGGCGGATCAGCCCCAGCATTTT.

V gene TRBV20-1 combines with J gene TRBJ2-3, with 13 bases aligning to TRBD2. CDR1 DFQATT and CDR2 SNEGSKA come from the germline V gene (reference sequence). This CDR3 contains 16 residues. J lost 2 bases, V lost 3 bases, and 5 bases had no gene match. CDR3 sequence: CSASQTSGGVTDTQYF. CDR3 sequence (DNA): TGCAGTGCTAGCCAAACTAGCGGGGGGGTCACAGATACGCAGTATTTT.

This clonotype was counted a few times. The chain couples TRBV6-1 to TRBJ2-3; TRBD2 matches 7 bases. Germline V gives CDR1 MNHNS, CDR2 SASEGT. This CDR3 is built from 14 residues. The V gene end was trimmed by 7 bases and the J gene end by 3 bases; junction bases not matched to a gene: 7. The CDR3 is CASTAQRGTDTQYF. CDR3 DNA: TGTGCCAGCACCGCCCAGCGGGGTACAGATACGCAGTATTTT.

This clonotype has just a few counts. This chain connects TRBV10-3 to TRBJ2-7, with unresolved D. Germline assignment: CDR1 ENHRY and CDR2 SYGVKD. This CDR3 is 10 amino acids long. Trimming removed 11 bases from V and 3 bases from J, with 8 bases in between. The CDR3 sequence: CAVLNYEQYF. The CDR3 region has the DNA TGTGCCGTGTTGAACTACGAGCAGTACTTC.